These 9 T cell receptor beta chains were sequenced from one sample in a study of response to subunit inactivated influenza vaccine. TCRdb re-called the RT-PCR reads through MiXCR, storing one row per CDR3 protein. The repertoire holds 500,000 or so distinct CDR3 sequences, with 16% as singletons. The material was CD4+ T cells sorted from PBMCs, obtained approximately 25 months after vaccination. The receptors here all came from a man between 45 and 75 years old who received an inactivated influenza vaccine.

This clonotype was found a few times. This chain joins TRBV12-3 or TRBV12-4 and TRBJ2-7, with TRBD1 identical over 8 bases. J gave up 1 base and V 6 bases, and 2 bases lay outside the gene matches. The CDR3 is made up of 13 amino acids. CDR3 in amino acids: CASSWTGSYEQYF. CDR3 nucleotides: TGTGCCAGCAGCTGGACAGGGTCCTACGAGCAGTACTTC.

This chain uses TRBV4-2 with TRBJ1-4, with 7 nucleotides matching TRBD1. The germline gives CDR1 LGHNA, CDR2 YNFKEQ. The CDR3 length is 17 residues. After removal of 0 bases from V and 13 bases from J, the junction contained 17 bases not matched to a gene. DNA of the CDR3: TGTGCCAGCAGCCAAGATCGTGCGAGGACAGGAAGTTTCGTACTGTTTTTT. It is translated as CASSQDRARTGSFVLFF.

This clonotype was seen a few times. The chain carries TRBV4-2 and TRBJ1-2; D remains unclear. Trimming took 2 bases from V and 4 from J, leaving 8 bases between them. The CDR3 covers 13 residues. Germline assignment: CDR1 LGHNA and CDR2 YNFKEQ. CDR3 amino acids: CASSQTESYGYTF. CDR3 DNA: TGTGCCAGCAGCCAAACAGAGTCCTATGGCTACACCTTC.

The CDR3 DNA is TGTGCCAGCAGTGATGCCTCCAGGAGCAATCAGCCCCAGCATTTT. Protein product: CASSDASRSNQPQHF. V usage is TRBV2 and J usage is TRBJ1-5; D is unclear. Germline loops: CDR1 SNHLY, CDR2 FYNNEI. The CDR3 extends over 15 amino acids. V was pared by 3 bases and J by 1 base, with 10 bases between.

This CDR3 reads CASSLADGSYEQYF. CDR3 bases: TGCGCCAGCAGCTTGGCTGACGGCTCCTACGAGCAGTACTTC. This sequence joins TRBV5-1 and TRBJ2-7; D is uncertain. CDR1 is SGHRS and CDR2 is YFSETQ in the germline V gene. The CDR3 runs to 14 residues. Trimming stripped 0 bases from V and 0 bases from J, with 7 bases between.

This clonotype turned up a few times. V is TRBV10-3 and J is TRBJ2-7; D perhaps matches TRBD2 (7 bases). The V end was cut by 3 bases, the J end by 7 bases, with 13 bases between. Germline CDR1 reads ENHRY; CDR2 reads SYGVKD. This CDR3 contains 13 residues. The DNA of the CDR3 is TGTGCCATCAGTGAAGGGGGGGTTGGGGAGCAGTACTTC. Its protein product is CAISEGGVGEQYF.

The chain combines TRBV20-1 with TRBJ2-1; no clear D gene. With 2 bases removed from V and 10 bases from J, the gap between germline ends came to 18 bases. Germline-derived CDR1 and CDR2 are DFQATT and SNEGSKA (reference sequence). The CDR3 sequence is 14 residues long. The CDR3 DNA follows: TGCAGTGCTAGATCATCTGTGGGATTATTCGAGCAGTTCTTC. Encoded protein: CSARSSVGLFEQFF.

This clonotype came up many times. The rearrangement joins TRBV5-5 to TRBJ1-2, with 9 bases matching TRBD1. The germline V gene has CDR1 SGHKS and CDR2 YYEKEE (reference sequence). This CDR3 has 16 residues. Trimming took 3 bases from V and 2 from J; bases not matched to a gene: 8. This CDR3 is CASSSHNRGPNYGYTF. In DNA form, the CDR3 reads TGTGCCAGCAGCTCACATAACAGGGGGCCCAACTATGGCTACACCTTC.

The rearrangement uses TRBV10-3 and TRBJ2-5; D remains ambiguous. Germline assignment: CDR1 ENHRY and CDR2 SYGVKD. V was pared by 7 bases and J by 3 bases, with 12 bases between. The CDR3 spans 13 residues. Here the CDR3 DNA reads TGTGCCATCAAGGACGGACCCGAAGAGACCCAGTACTTC. This codes for CAIKDGPEETQYF.